This T cell receptor (beta chain) was profiled in a study of T-cell memory formation after mild COVID-19. This clonotype has at least ten counts. Its cognate antigen is unknown. In TCRdb, the 5' RACE reads were re-called with MiXCR into one record per CDR3 protein. The table shows under 600,000 distinct CDR3 sequences, with less than 25% occurring only once. Trimming stripped 3 bases from V and 0 bases from J, with 4 bases between. The CDR3 is made up of 14 amino acids. Germline CDR1 and CDR2: SGHRS and YFSETQ. Broader study findings: CD4+ contracting clones were mainly CM and EM; CD8+ ones, EMRA. In second-wave clones peaking day 37, SARS-CoV-2 specificity remained unconfirmed.

This TCR was sampled from an adult woman who had mild COVID-19 (a few samples of this study predate the infection). Cell type and time point are not known. The sequenced sample was PBMCs or a T cell subset sorted from them (not recorded which). The V gene is TRBV5-1, the J gene TRBJ2-6; no reliable D call. CDR3 DNA sequence: TGCGCCAGCAGCTCAAACTCTGGGGCCAACGTCCTGACTTTC. This sequence encodes CASSSNSGANVLTF.